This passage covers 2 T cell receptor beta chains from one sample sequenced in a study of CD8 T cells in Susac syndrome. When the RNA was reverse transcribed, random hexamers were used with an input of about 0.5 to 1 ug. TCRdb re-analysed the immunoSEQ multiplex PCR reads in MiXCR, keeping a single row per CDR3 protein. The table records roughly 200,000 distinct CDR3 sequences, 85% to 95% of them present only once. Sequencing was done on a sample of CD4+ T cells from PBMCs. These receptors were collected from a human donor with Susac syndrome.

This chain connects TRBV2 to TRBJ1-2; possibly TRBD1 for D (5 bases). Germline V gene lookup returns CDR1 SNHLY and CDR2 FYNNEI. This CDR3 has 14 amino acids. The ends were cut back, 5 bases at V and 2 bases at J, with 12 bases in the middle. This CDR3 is CASSWDGKNYGYTF. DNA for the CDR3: TGTGCCAGCAGTTGGGACGGAAAAAACTATGGCTACACCTTC.

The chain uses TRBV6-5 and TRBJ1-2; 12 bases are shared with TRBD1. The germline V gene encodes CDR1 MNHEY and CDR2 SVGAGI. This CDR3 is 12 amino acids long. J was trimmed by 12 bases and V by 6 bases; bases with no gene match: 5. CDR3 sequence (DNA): TGTGCCAGCAGACAGGGACAGGGGGCGCACACCTTC. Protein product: CASRQGQGAHTF.